What follows describes a single T cell receptor beta chain. Its target antigen remains unknown. The input lacks base qualities; no much larger clone sits a single base away. CDR1 is given as SEHNR and CDR2 as FQNEAQ, both from the germline V gene (reference sequence). The CDR3 starts with the cysteine, ends with the phenylalanine, and has 14 residues. Only CDR3 DNA is held: 42 bases, read in frame from base 1. The V end loses 7 bases and the J end loses 3 bases, and a stretch of 15 bases separates them. The cohort was made up of about 670 healthy bone marrow donors. At the time of sampling, all cohort members were nominally healthy, though unrecorded immune exposures were likely present. The donor was CMV seropositive and belonged to the group of over 250 seropositive cohort members. Each donor provided a peripheral blood sample, and peripheral blood mononuclear cells were used for TCR beta sequencing. Genomic DNA extraction from the blood cell samples was performed with the Qiagen DNeasy Blood Extraction Kit.

The sample belongs to a study of cytomegalovirus exposure and HLA in healthy donors (dated by TCRdb to between 2016 and 2019). General notes on the study: In an earlier analysis of approximately 500 of the donors, 276 Gb of sequence data and some 120 million unique TCR beta sequences from about 190 million T cells were reported. An early release covering roughly 640 HLA-typed donors comprised approximately 300 gigabases of sequencing data and about 90 million unique TCR sequences. The genetic ancestry cluster associated with self-reported Caucasian donors included approximately 85% of the 300 to 400 genotyped donors. The study aimed to test whether signatures of past pathogen exposure could be identified by cataloging public T cell receptors. The study used immunosequencing to profile the T cell repertoires of several hundred subjects and linked those repertoires to cytomegalovirus serostatus. In addition to the first cohort of 650 to 800 subjects, a separate validation cohort of 120 different subjects was used. To predict cytomegalovirus infection status, the study brought together high-throughput TCR immunosequencing, statistical association of individual TCRs with disease status, and machine learning. In a later analysis, previously published TCR beta repertoires from 600 to 850 donors were re-analyzed and high-resolution HLA genotyping was added so that TCR occurrence patterns could be studied. The later analysis used no new phenotypic data to find candidate immune exposures, relying instead on TCR beta sequences and their occurrence across donors. To decide whether each TCR beta V gene segment behaved as functional or pseudogenic, an earlier analysis of 587 of the donors relied on high-throughput TCR beta sequencing. Donor age, sex, ethnicity and CMV serostatus were compiled together with the repertoire data. Genome-wide SNP genotypes for about 60% of the roughly 700 donors were used in a later genetic analysis, which treated that subset as a discovery cohort. Every repertoire in the discovery cohort had been generated on one and the same sequencing platform. Class I and class II HLA loci were covered by the typing at four-digit resolution. The number of typed donors differed by locus: about 620-640 for A, B, C, DRB1 and DQB1; 500 to 550 for DQA1; 606 for DPA1; and about 450 for DPB1. Several DR-DQ haplotypes were handled as single units for association and clustering because linkage in the cohort was strong. On average, about 240,000 unique TCR beta nucleotide sequences were sequenced per donor among some 420 genotyped donors of the cohort, with roughly 18% of those sequences being non-productive. Broad study findings and their caveats: In a later genetic analysis, a missense DCLRE1C variant was associated with V-gene and J-gene trimming of TCR beta chains, and the association was replicated in an independent cohort. In a later analysis, HLA-associated TCR beta chains showed more clonal expansion and lower generation probabilities than non-associated chains that were equally common. According to the authors, the approach could potentially be generalized to other disease states and immunological phenotypes. When HLA alleles, especially DR and DQ, strongly co-occurred, attributing TCR associations to individual alleles was difficult. An earlier analysis of some 590 of the donors showed that most TCR beta V segments appeared in productive rearrangements either about 87% or about 30% of the time, which broadly matched IMGT annotations. Some IMGT-functional V segments, including TRBV6-2 and TRBV6-3, could not be distinguished by the 87-base-pair reads and were therefore excluded. In a later genetic analysis, fewer N-insertions in productive TCRs were reported among donors in an Asian-associated ancestry cluster than the roughly 640-donor mean. The only immune exposure information available for the cohort was CMV serostatus. The cohort was sequenced for TCR beta chains only, and without alpha or paired-chain data the features that could be detected were limited. Correlated functional status among segregating V segments might be attributable to linkage disequilibrium, but an unknown experimental factor could not be ruled out. A few of the identified cytomegalovirus-associated TCR beta chains were confirmed in vitro to be specific for cytomegalovirus antigens. The earlier analysis of 587 of the donors excluded some 16 rarely observed V segments, including chromosome 9 orphons, because counts were too low. Most CMV-associated TCR beta chains appeared to be HLA-restricted in a later analysis, and the HLA associations seemed to be driven largely by CMV exposure. Cytomegalovirus status was reported to be diagnosed by the classifier with high specificity and sensitivity in both the original and validation cohorts. The study listed approximately 160 TCR beta chains as associated with cytomegalovirus. In a later analysis, TCR association rates were found to vary across HLA loci, with the most associated TCRs seen for DRB1 alleles and the fewest for HLA-C alleles. At a false discovery rate of 0.05, a later analysis linked about 16,000 TCR beta sequences to specific HLA alleles. A cluster of highly shared sequence variants was judged likely to represent a technical artifact of the sequencing pipeline. While some public TCRs were present in many individuals, most TCR sequences turned up only very rarely across donors. Because some donors lacked HLA typing at each locus, the association tests relied only on the typed subset. According to a later analysis, parvovirus B19, influenza, CMV and Epstein-Barr virus appeared linked to several top co-occurrence clusters. Presence/absence analyses assumed roughly uniform sequencing depth across donors, an assumption that may not hold. A further reported finding was that TCR beta sequences accurately predicted the HLA-A and HLA-B alleles for most subjects in the first cohort.

Library preparation employed the immunoSEQ multiplex PCR assay. For the multiplex PCR, a mixture combining 60 forward primers for TCR Vbeta segments and 13 reverse primers for TCR Jbeta segments was used. A multiplex PCR assay on genomic DNA amplified the CDR3 region of rearranged TCR beta genes. The Illumina HiSeq System was used to sequence the amplified TCR beta libraries as 87-base-pair reads. The authors' analysis ran thus. A later analysis counted about 82 million unique TCR beta chains across the roughly 700 repertoires, and 9.5 million to 11 million of these chains were shared by at least two donors. A nearest-neighbor algorithm error-corrected the raw reads and collapsed the reads into unique sequences, merging closely related sequences to remove PCR and sequencing errors. V, D and J gene segments were assigned by aligning CDR3 sequences to IMGT reference sequences. For a sequence to be retained, a match of at least six nucleotides was required to both a V gene segment and a J gene segment. A rearrangement was called productive if the CDR3 had no stop codons and remained in frame with V and J, and every other rearrangement was called non-productive. Following IMGT convention, CDR3 was defined as the stretch from the second conserved V-encoded cysteine up to the conserved J-encoded phenylalanine. Sequences without an unambiguous match to a single V gene segment were excluded from the earlier analysis of about 600 of the donors. In an earlier analysis of several hundred of the donors, a V segment was called functional when productive rearrangements were above 56.7%, and segregating when the standard deviation between donors exceeded 5%. A statistical classification framework was built for diagnosing cytomegalovirus status from the catalog of TCR beta chain sequences. A later analysis assigned V and J genes by comparing TCR nucleotide sequences with IMGT/GENE-DB human TR gene sequences. Using the TCRdist pipeline, a later analysis assigned CDR3 sequences along with most-parsimonious VDJ recombination scenarios. A later analysis defined each TCR beta chain by its CDR3 amino acid sequence plus V-gene family, and excluded reads lacking a unique V-gene family. As a way to deal with suspected cross-contamination and a sequencing artifact, a later analysis dropped over 550 nucleotide sequences that were highly shared and had low generation probability. For each public chain, a later analysis derived a clonal expansion index from normalized ranks of inferred template counts within each repertoire. A later analysis computed generation probabilities with a VDJ recombination model fitted to out-of-frame rearrangements, and checked the results against IGoR. In a later analysis, TCR-TCR, TCR-HLA and TCR-CMV co-occurrence was scored with hypergeometric tests, and a repertoire-size bias correction was applied to TCR pairs. False discovery rates were estimated in a later analysis by permuting HLA or CMV assignments 20 times. A later analysis grouped co-occurring TCRs with DBSCAN, adding TCRdist sequence similarity when clustering within HLA-allele-positive subsets. Repertoires with fewer than 30,000 or more than 120,000 public chains were left out of co-occurrence clustering, as were a few repertoires with anomalous nucleotide sharing. TCRdb re-hosts the immuneACCESS table, in-frame sequences only. Its copies lack some clones; in the studies checked, an unresolved V gene accounts for under half of them, and the cause for the rest is not known. V, J and clone size reflect that table, while D and trimming were determined from the DNA. In this sample the table shows 150,000 to 200,000 clones, 80% to 90% of which occur a single time. The biggest ten clones account for roughly 9.3% of the sample.

The chain uses TRBV7-9 and TRBJ1-2; the D gene is perhaps TRBD1, from 6 matching bases. The sequence derives from a man aged 18 to 29 in good health and CMV-seropositive. The sample was PBMCs. Read as DNA, the sequence is TGTGCCAGCACCGATGGACCAGGGGACTATGGCTACACCTTC. This sequence encodes CASTDGPGDYGYTF.